This T cell receptor beta chain was captured in a study of blood T cell repertoires in COVID-19. Study in general: In each case, the material was cDNA or gDNA derived from T cells, B-cell-depleted T cells, or PBMCs.

Per the original data handling: Reference gene primer amplification yielded estimated nucleated cell counts. TCRdb's copy holds only in-frame clones and misses some; the assay was immunoSEQ multiplex PCR. Clone size and V and J calls were adopted from that table, with D and trimming inferred from the DNA. The data contain 200,000 to 250,000 clones, 86% of them singletons. Between the trimmed V and J ends, which lost 5 bases and 1 base, there was a span of 9 bases. Germline values: CDR1 MNHEY, CDR2 SVGAGI. This CDR3 comprises 14 residues. This clone appeared a few times. Sequencing was carried out using peripheral blood. This rearrangement joins TRBV6-5 to TRBJ1-3; D is undetermined. This receptor was identified in a woman between 45 and 65 years old with COVID-19, enrolled during active disease. CDR3 nucleotide sequence: TGTGCCAGCAGTCCCGTCCAGTCTGGAAACACCATATATTTT. Protein sequence: CASSPVQSGNTIYF.